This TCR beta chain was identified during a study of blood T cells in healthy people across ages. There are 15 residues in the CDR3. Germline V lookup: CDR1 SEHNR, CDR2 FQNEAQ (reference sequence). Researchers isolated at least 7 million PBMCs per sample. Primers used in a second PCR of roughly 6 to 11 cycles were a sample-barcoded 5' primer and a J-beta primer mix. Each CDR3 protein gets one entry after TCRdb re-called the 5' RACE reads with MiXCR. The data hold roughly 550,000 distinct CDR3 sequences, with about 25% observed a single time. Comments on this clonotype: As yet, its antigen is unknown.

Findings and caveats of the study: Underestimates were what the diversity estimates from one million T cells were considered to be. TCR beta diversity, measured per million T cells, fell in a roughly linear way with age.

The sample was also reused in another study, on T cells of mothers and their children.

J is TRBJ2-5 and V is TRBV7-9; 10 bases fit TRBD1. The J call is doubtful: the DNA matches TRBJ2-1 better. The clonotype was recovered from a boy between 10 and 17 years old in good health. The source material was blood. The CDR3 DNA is TGTGCCAGCAGCACGTCCGGGACAGGGGTAAATGAGCAGTTCTTC. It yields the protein CASSTSGTGVNEQFF.